A selection of T cell receptor beta chains follows, all from one sample in a study of shared clonotypes between healthy human individuals. Only in-frame clones appear in the TCRdb table, and some are missing; sequencing was by immunoSEQ multiplex PCR. The repertoire holds about 450,000 clones, around 79% seen once, with roughly 13% in the top ten. Sequenced: PBMCs. Receptors were obtained from a woman aged 40 to 55 in good health. Some clones in this sample may be carry-over from other donors' samples. CDR3s include the opening cysteine and the closing phenylalanine or tryptophan.

CDR3 protein	V gene	J gene
CASSLDRDLPQFF	TRBV11-2	TRBJ2-1
CASSQDAGGVTRQFF	TRBV4-2	TRBJ2-1
CATNLGGPYGYTF	TRBV6-6	TRBJ1-2
CASSDQGRGYEQYF	TRBV2	TRBJ2-7
CASSPWWASGVGEQYF	TRBV5-5	TRBJ2-7
CASSFVGGRETQYF	TRBV5-1	TRBJ2-5
CASSDRRLAGGGTQYF	TRBV2	TRBJ2-3
CAWSTSTDTQYF	TRBV30	TRBJ2-3
CASIPNRGPSGYTF	TRBV27	TRBJ1-2
CASSGLGGVYEQFF	TRBV27	TRBJ2-1
CASSLASRGPHEQYF	TRBV5-1	.
CASSFHTTGGGYTF	TRBV27	TRBJ1-2
CASSYGGRGYEQYF	TRBV6-5	TRBJ2-7
CASSLIGRAETQYF	TRBV5-1	TRBJ2-5
CASSPDRGSVTGELFF	TRBV19	TRBJ2-2
CASSPTWGRGGEQYF	TRBV4-1	TRBJ2-7
CASSLRTAPDEQYF	TRBV5-4	TRBJ2-7
CASSLQGSYEQYF	TRBV11-1	TRBJ2-7
CASRRPGYGYTF	TRBV6-1	TRBJ1-2
CASSFRGNNEQFF	TRBV7-2	TRBJ2-1
CASPWGLAGVDEQYF	TRBV12-5	TRBJ2-7
CASRPGQANFMNTGELFF	TRBV12-2	TRBJ2-2
CASSEGLDRGKNEAFF	TRBV6-1	TRBJ1-1
CASSQEGTSGYSSYNEQFF	TRBV11-3	TRBJ2-1
CASGRQTGGRTDTQYF	TRBV27	TRBJ2-3
CATSRDYGEGNTEAFF	TRBV15	TRBJ1-1
CASTAWPGETQYF	TRBV5-4	TRBJ2-5
CASKIGTQRTAFF	TRBV28	TRBJ1-1
CASSFWGPTGSTDTQYF	TRBV28	TRBJ2-3
CASSLAGTGGEPQHF	TRBV5-1	TRBJ1-5
CASSLMAANTGELFF	TRBV7-3	TRBJ2-2
CASRLAGGVGNEQFF	TRBV27	TRBJ2-1
CASSLIGGSSYNEQFF	TRBV7-3	TRBJ2-1
CASREGRQVGYEQYF	TRBV19	TRBJ2-7
CASSSSSSGQKETQYF	TRBV5-4	TRBJ2-5
CASRQRTGSDTEAFF	TRBV5-1	TRBJ1-1
CASSLGLPFRGNSSYEQYF	TRBV5-1	TRBJ2-7
CATSRGTGRTDTQYF	TRBV15	TRBJ2-3
CASSEFGGVEQYF	TRBV25-1	TRBJ2-7
CASLGGTGSEQYF	TRBV2	TRBJ2-7
CASSLGTGGGYEQYF	TRBV7-2	TRBJ2-7
CASSPVHSSPRTDTQYF	TRBV5-1	TRBJ2-3
CAISESRDIYNEQFF	TRBV10-3	TRBJ2-1
CASSLGGYNEQFF	TRBV2	TRBJ2-1
CASSLKGATEAFF	TRBV7-2	TRBJ1-1